The present T cell receptor beta chain was sequenced within a study of a mutant IDH1 vaccine in newly diagnosed glioma. For the study at large: The therapy given earlier, which was standard therapy, consisted of radiotherapy, temozolomide, or both, and most of the patients received both.

Time point described: baseline, week 1 (first vaccination visit). The treatment was: pre-vaccination baseline after standard-of-care therapy. Data came from immunoSEQ multiplex PCR; TCRdb stores just in-frame clones and leaves some out. The sample holds about 35,000 clones, over 60% seen once. Germline CDR1 SEHNR, CDR2 FQNEAQ (reference sequence). This CDR3 spans 15 amino acids. The V gene lost 4 bases and the J gene lost 2 bases, with 13 bases spanning the gap. The TCR originated in a man between 50 and 59 years old with glioma. Some clones in this sample may be carry-over from other donors' samples. Sequenced material: peripheral blood mononuclear cells (PBMCs), taken from a glioma patient treated with radiotherapy, temozolomide or both. The J gene is TRBJ2-3, the V gene TRBV7-9; D is perhaps TRBD2 (6 bases). The CDR3 is CASSSEGLNTDTQYF. DNA for the CDR3: TGTGCCAGCAGCTCAGAGGGACTGAACACAGATACGCAGTATTTT.